This entry is about one T cell receptor beta chain. The sample belongs to a study of blood T cell repertoires in COVID-19. Overall study: Samples taken during acute and convalescent COVID-19 were collected in the United States, Italy and Spain. Sources were T cells, B-cell-depleted T cells, or PBMCs; the material itself was cDNA or gDNA.

Germline CDR1 is LGHDT and CDR2 is YNNKEL (reference sequence). J lost 4 bases, V lost 0 bases, and 2 bases had no gene match. The CDR3 sequence is 14 residues long. Authors' methods: Using reference gene primer amplification, nucleated cell counts were estimated. The method was immunoSEQ multiplex PCR; TCRdb's version includes in-frame clones alone and lacks a portion of them. The V and J calls and the clone size are those of that table, but D and trimming were determined from the DNA. The sample lists tens of thousands of clones, approximately 77% occurring once. The clonotype was recovered from a human donor in a cohort sampled during active COVID-19. Sample: peripheral blood. This rearrangement joins TRBV3-1 (or the pseudogene TRBV3-2) to TRBJ1-2, with TRBD1 matching 7 bases. The CDR3 region is CASSQEGQPYGYTF. In DNA, the CDR3 is TGTGCCAGCAGCCAAGAGGGACAGCCCTATGGCTACACCTTC.